Shown below are 25 T cell receptor beta chains from a single sample sequenced in a study of T cell responses to AZD1222 COVID-19 vaccine. The repertoire was sequenced with immunoSEQ multiplex PCR; TCRdb's copy has only in-frame clones and lacks some. This table has 150,000 to 200,000 clones, around 91% appearing once. Material: peripheral blood, obtained 28 days after the second AZD1222 dose. These receptors all stem from an adult who received the AZD1222 COVID-19 vaccine.

J is TRBJ2-3 and V is TRBV19, with D maybe TRBD2 (5 bases). CDR3 length: 13 residues. Trimming shortened V by 4 bases and J by 6 bases, and 11 bases separated the two germline ends. CDR1 is LNHDA and CDR2 is SQIVND in the germline V gene (reference sequence). CDR3 region: CASSTPRRDTQYF. As DNA, the CDR3 is TGTGCCAGTAGTACTCCAAGGAGGGATACGCAGTATTTT.

The chain has TRBV19 and TRBJ2-1; D gene uncertain. V was trimmed by 0 bases and J by 4 bases, leaving 10 bases between them. The CDR3 length is 15 residues. Per germline, CDR1 LNHDA and CDR2 SQIVND (reference sequence). CDR3 in amino acids: CASSIDRDTYNEQFF. CDR3 coding DNA: TGTGCCAGTAGTATAGACCGCGACACGTACAATGAGCAGTTCTTC.

The V and J genes are TRBV10-3 and TRBJ2-2, with D maybe TRBD1 (5 bases). The CDR3 is made up of 16 amino acids. Trimming took 0 bases from V and 2 from J, leaving 10 bases between them. CDR1 and CDR2 (germline): ENHRY, SYGVKD. CDR3 protein: CAISESTQGNTGELFF. DNA of the CDR3: TGTGCCATCAGTGAGTCGACCCAGGGAAACACCGGGGAGCTGTTTTTT.

The rearrangement uses TRBV10-1 and TRBJ2-6; D is unclear. This CDR3 is built from 15 residues. The germline CDR1 and CDR2 sequences are WNHNN and SYGVQD (reference sequence). V was trimmed by 4 bases and J by 0 bases, leaving 7 bases between them. The CDR3 loop reads CASSGGSSGANVLTF. The CDR3 DNA reads TGCGCCAGCAGTGGTGGCAGCTCTGGGGCCAACGTCCTGACTTTC.

The V gene is TRBV11-2, the J gene TRBJ1-6; D is possibly TRBD1 (5 bases). The V gene's germline CDR1 is SGHAT and CDR2 FQNNGV. Trimming left V 3 bases short and J 10 bases short, with 13 bases between. This CDR3 comprises 14 residues. CDR3 region: CASSFGTGGSPLHF. CDR3 bases: TGTGCCAGCAGCTTCGGGACGGGTGGGTCACCCCTCCACTTT.

This rearrangement joins TRBV2 to TRBJ2-1, with D perhaps TRBD1 or TRBD2 (6 bases each). CDR3 length equals 14 residues. With 5 bases removed from V and 3 bases from J, the gap between germline ends came to 11 bases. The germline gives CDR1 SNHLY, CDR2 FYNNEI. CDR3 region: CASSWGAIYNEQFF. DNA of the CDR3: TGTGCCAGCAGTTGGGGGGCGATCTACAATGAGCAGTTCTTC.

The DNA of the CDR3 is TGTGCCAGCAGTTACCTCGGGACAGGGGGCTTGGAGCAGTACTTC. It yields the protein CASSYLGTGGLEQYF. This chain connects TRBV6-6 to TRBJ2-7, with 12 bases fitting TRBD1. V shed 2 bases, J shed 7 bases, and the junction held 6 bases outside the gene matches. The germline V gene has CDR1 MNHNY and CDR2 SVGAGI (reference sequence). The CDR3 length is 15 residues.

The V and J genes are TRBV6-2 or TRBV6-3 and TRBJ2-1; TRBD2 is a possible D gene (5 bases). Trimming cost V 0 bases and J 9 bases, with 6 bases left between them. The CDR3 is 12 amino acids. Germline V gene sequence: CDR1 MNHEY, CDR2 SVGEGT. The CDR3 spells CASSYSRGEQFF. Written as DNA, the CDR3 is TGTGCCAGCAGTTACTCACGGGGTGAGCAGTTCTTC.

The table lists this clone with a few counts. The chain links TRBV11-2 to TRBJ2-3; weak D call: TRBD1 (5 bases). The CDR3 is made up of 14 amino acids. CDR1 is SGHAT, CDR2 FQNNGV, per germline. Trimming removed 1 base from V and 6 bases from J, with 11 bases in between. CDR3 sequence (DNA): TGTGCCAGCAGCTTAGGACAGCTCGTGGATACGCAGTATTTT. Translation: CASSLGQLVDTQYF.

This rearrangement joins TRBV2 to TRBJ2-3; D may match TRBD1 or TRBD2 (5 bases each). The V and J ends lost 8 bases and 3 bases respectively, with 12 bases between them. CDR1 is SNHLY and CDR2 is FYNNEI in the germline V gene. This CDR3 is 13 amino acids long. CDR3 region: CASGRKGTDTQYF. CDR3 nucleotide sequence: TGTGCCAGCGGGAGAAAGGGGACAGATACGCAGTATTTT.

The chain combines TRBV18 with TRBJ1-3, with 9 bases identical to TRBD1. This CDR3 is built from 15 residues. The V segment lost 2 bases and the J segment 2 bases; nucleotides outside the gene matches: 1. CDR1 KGHSH and CDR2 LQKENI come from the germline V gene. The CDR3 DNA reads as TGTGCCAGCTCACCAGGGACAGGGACTGGAAACACCATATATTTT. Translating gives CASSPGTGTGNTIYF. The full variable domain, its missing parts supplied by reference TRBV18 and TRBJ1-3, is NAGVMQNPRHLVRRRGQEARLRCSPMKGHSHVYWYRQLPEEGLKFMVYLQKENIIDESGMPKERFSAEFPKEGPSILRIQQVVRGDSAAYFCASSPGTGTGNTIYFGEGSWLTVV.

The rearrangement uses TRBV12-3 or TRBV12-4 and TRBJ1-3; possibly TRBD1 for D (6 bases). V lost 10 bases, J lost 4 bases, and 14 bases lay in between. This CDR3 comprises 13 residues. This chain's CDR3 is CATRWGPGNTIYF. CDR3 DNA sequence: TGTGCCACCAGGTGGGGGCCAGGAAACACCATATATTTT.

This clone was counted a single time. The CDR3 nucleotides read TGTGCCAGCAGTTCTACCGGGACAGGGGGTTACTACGAGCAGTACTTC. It is translated as CASSSTGTGGYYEQYF. This chain joins TRBV28 and TRBJ2-7, with 11 positions matching TRBD1. Germline lookup yields CDR1 MDHEN and CDR2 SYDVKM. This CDR3 contains 16 residues. Germline trimming cut 4 bases from V and 3 bases from J; bases unmatched to any gene: 8.

The V and J genes are TRBV14 and TRBJ1-1; 8 bases align to TRBD1. The germline gives CDR1 SGHDN, CDR2 FVKESK. With 1 base clipped from V and 10 bases from J, the junction kept 5 bases outside the gene matches. The CDR3 extends over 13 amino acids. CDR3 residues: CASSQVVQGAAFF. CDR3 nucleotide sequence: TGTGCCAGCAGCCAAGTAGTCCAGGGGGCAGCTTTCTTT.

This chain links TRBV7-6 with TRBJ2-3; D remains unclear. The ends were cut back, 3 bases at V and 0 bases at J, with 7 bases in the middle. The CDR3 runs 14 residues. Germline loops: CDR1 SGHVS, CDR2 FNYEAQ. CDR3: CASSFSISTDTQYF. The DNA for the CDR3 is TGTGCCAGCAGCTTTTCAATCAGCACAGATACGCAGTATTTT.

V is TRBV10-3 and J is TRBJ2-2; D is tentatively TRBD1 or TRBD2 (5 bases each). V lost 6 bases and J 3 bases, leaving 14 bases between the germline ends. Looked up from germline, CDR1 is ENHRY and CDR2 is SYGVKD. This CDR3 comprises 15 residues. The CDR3 protein is CAIRTGAAYTGELFF. For the CDR3, the DNA is TGTGCCATCAGAACCGGGGCCGCTTACACCGGGGAGCTGTTTTTT.

The gene calls are TRBV5-1 and TRBJ2-7; the D is unclear. The CDR3 extends over 13 amino acids. CDR1 and CDR2 (germline): SGHRS, YFSETQ. Trimming took off 3 bases at V and 7 bases at J, with 14 bases between the two ends. CDR3 protein: CASSSLIGYEQYF. The CDR3 nucleotides are TGCGCCAGCAGCTCTTTGATAGGGTATGAGCAGTACTTC.

The V and J genes are TRBV5-5 and TRBJ2-7; weak D call: TRBD1 (6 bases). The V end lost 1 base, the J end lost 3 bases, and 14 bases lay between the germline ends. The CDR3 has 15 amino acids. CDR1 is SGHKS, CDR2 YYEKEE, per germline (reference sequence). The CDR3 nucleotides read TGTGCCAGCAGCTTGTTCAGGGGCCCTAACTACGAGCAGTACTTC. Translating gives CASSLFRGPNYEQYF.

The J gene is TRBJ1-3, the V gene TRBV28; D not resolved. Per germline, CDR1 MDHEN and CDR2 SYDVKM. Trimming took 1 base from V and 1 from J, leaving 5 bases between them. The CDR3 contains 14 residues. CDR3 nucleotides: TGTGCCAGCAGTTTATCACGGTCTGGAAACACCATATATTTT. Translated, it gives CASSLSRSGNTIYF. The variable domain in full, completed from reference TRBV28 and TRBJ1-3, reads DVKVTQSSRYLVKRTGEKVFLECVQDMDHENMFWYRQDPGLGLRLIYFSYDVKMKEKGDIPEGYSVSREKKERFSLILESASTNQTSMYLCASSLSRSGNTIYFGEGSWLTVV.

A word on this clone: Other DNA sequences in this specimen translate into the identical CDR3. The gene calls are TRBV18 and TRBJ1-2; no clear D gene. This CDR3 region has 13 residues. Germline lookup yields CDR1 KGHSH and CDR2 LQKENI. The V and J ends lost 2 bases and 2 bases respectively, with 6 bases between them. For the CDR3, the DNA is TGTGCCAGCTCACCAGGCGGAAACTATGGCTACACCTTC. Translation gives CASSPGGNYGYTF.

The gene calls are TRBV5-4 and TRBJ2-7, with TRBD1 matching 9 bases. This CDR3 spans 15 amino acids. J gave up 3 bases and V 3 bases, and 7 bases lay outside the gene matches. The V gene's germline CDR1 is SGHNT and CDR2 YYREEE (reference sequence). The chain's CDR3 is CASSSKDRGDYEQYF. CDR3 coding DNA: TGTGCCAGCAGCTCTAAGGACAGGGGCGACTACGAGCAGTACTTC.

This clone was seen once. The rearrangement joins TRBV18 to TRBJ1-5; unclear D gene. This CDR3 is 14 amino acids long. V was trimmed by 3 bases and J by 9 bases, leaving 15 bases between them. CDR1 is KGHSH and CDR2 is LQKENI in the germline V gene. The CDR3 is CASSPVAGEGPQHF. Here the CDR3 DNA reads TGTGCCAGCTCACCGGTCGCGGGTGAGGGGCCCCAGCATTTT.

This clone has a single count. The chain has TRBV30 and TRBJ2-7, with a weak D call TRBD1 (6 bases). The CDR3 consists of 14 residues. V was trimmed by 2 bases and J by 0 bases, leaving 11 bases between them. Germline CDR1 reads GTSNPN; CDR2 reads SVGIG (reference sequence). Here the CDR3 DNA reads TGTGCCTGGAGTTTTGGGGGCAGCTCCTACGAGCAGTACTTC. It yields the protein CAWSFGGSSYEQYF.

This clone came up once. The V gene is TRBV28, the J gene TRBJ1-2; D ambiguous. CDR3 size: 16 residues. Trimming took off 6 bases at V and 4 bases at J, with 21 bases between the two ends. Germline assignment: CDR1 MDHEN and CDR2 SYDVKM. CDR3 sequence: CASRLSPSGPGYGYTF. The CDR3 nucleotides are TGTGCCAGCAGATTAAGCCCTTCGGGCCCCGGCTATGGCTACACCTTC.

There are a few counts of this clone. The genes are TRBV19 and TRBJ2-1; possibly TRBD2 for D (6 bases). This CDR3 contains 15 residues. Germline V CDR1 and CDR2: LNHDA, SQIVND (reference sequence). Trimming took 5 bases from V and 10 from J, leaving 21 bases between them. The CDR3 region is CASSLAGGGAVEQFF. CDR3 nucleotides: TGTGCCAGTAGTTTGGCCGGCGGAGGGGCGGTGGAGCAGTTCTTC.